One sample yielded the 25 T cell receptor beta chains listed below, sequenced in a study of T cells in Graves' hyperthyroidism and ophthalmopathy. TCR beta CDR3 regions were amplified from RNA transcripts. A set of HTBI primers served as the primers for a first-round RT-PCR of the TCR CDR3. TCRdb reprocessed the multiplex PCR reads via MiXCR and lists one record per CDR3 protein. This sample has a few hundred thousand distinct CDR3 sequences; about 15% occur once, and the top ten carry less than 35%. The sequenced material came from blood. The receptors here all came from a woman between 25 and 40 years old with Graves' hyperthyroidism.

Ten or more counts support this clonotype. This rearrangement joins TRBV7-2 to TRBJ2-1, with 7 bases lining up with TRBD2. The J segment lost 9 bases and the V segment lost 2 bases, leaving 10 bases of the junction unmatched. Germline lookup yields CDR1 SGHTA and CDR2 FQGNSA. This CDR3 comprises 15 residues. In DNA form, the CDR3 reads TGTGCCAGCAGCTTACGTGGGCTAGCGGACGGTGAGCAGTTCTTC. This gives the protein CASSLRGLADGEQFF.

The V call is TRBV20-1, the J call TRBJ1-1; the match to TRBD1 covers 7 bases. Germline CDR1 reads DFQATT; CDR2 reads SNEGSKA (reference sequence). V dropped 4 bases and J dropped 3; count of bases not matched to a gene: 20. This CDR3 spans 18 amino acids. The DNA for the CDR3 is TGCAGTGCTATGACTATGGGGTTGTGGGGACAGAGGGACACTGAAGCTTTCTTT. Translating it yields CSAMTMGLWGQRDTEAFF.

This clonotype was recorded at least ten times. The V gene is TRBV27, the J gene TRBJ1-4; TRBD1 aligns across 8 bases. The CDR3 consists of 12 residues. V lost 9 bases to trimming and J lost 11 bases; unmatched junction nucleotides: 8. Germline values: CDR1 MNHEY, CDR2 SMNVEV (reference sequence). The CDR3, as DNA: TGTGCCAGTAGGACAGGGATGGAGAAACTGTTTTTT. Translating it yields CASRTGMEKLFF.

As for this clonotype: This sequence may be a read error, since a much larger clone differs from it by one base. The missing conserved phenylalanine or tryptophan at the end of this CDR3 makes a read error likely. The chain has TRBV30 and TRBJ1-2; 8 bases agree with TRBD1. CDR3 length: 13 residues. CDR1 is GTSNPN, CDR2 SVGIG, per germline (reference sequence). Trimming at V came to 3 bases and at J to 4 bases, leaving 4 bases not matched to a gene. The CDR3 nucleotides read TGTGCCTGGAGACCGGGACAGGTCTATGGCTACACCCTC. Translated: CAWRPGQVYGYTL.

This clonotype came up a few times. The chain carries TRBV20-1 and TRBJ2-7; 7 bases map to TRBD2. The CDR3 consists of 13 residues. CDR1 DFQATT and CDR2 SNEGSKA come from the germline V gene (reference sequence). V lost 5 bases, J lost 2 bases, and 6 bases stayed unmatched. CDR3 bases: TGCAGTGCTCGGGGGGAGACCCCCTACGAGCAGTACTTC. This gives the protein CSARGETPYEQYF.

The chain has TRBV28 and TRBJ2-7, with D possibly being TRBD1 (5 bases). The CDR3 consists of 14 residues. CDR1 is MDHEN and CDR2 is SYDVKM in the germline V gene. Deletions cut 8 bases from V and 3 bases from J, with 17 bases between. The DNA of the CDR3 is TGTGCCAGCCAAAGGGCAGGGCGGCTCTACGAGCAGTACTTC. Protein: CASQRAGRLYEQYF. The complete variable domain, with remaining parts taken from reference TRBV28 and TRBJ2-7, reads DVKVTQSSRYLVKRTGEKVFLECVQDMDHENMFWYRQDPGLGLRLIYFSYDVKMKEKGDIPEGYSVSREKKERFSLILESASTNQTSMYLCASQRAGRLYEQYFGPGTRLTVT.

This clonotype was detected only a few times. This chain links TRBV29-1 with TRBJ2-5, with D tentatively TRBD1 or TRBD2 (5 bases each). Germline V CDR1 and CDR2: SQVTM, ANQGSEA. The CDR3 length is 13 residues. Between the trimmed V and J ends, which lost 3 bases and 3 bases, there was a span of 11 bases. The CDR3 region is CSVEWGMKETQYF. CDR3 bases: TGCAGCGTTGAGTGGGGGATGAAAGAGACCCAGTACTTC.

This clonotype was seen at least ten times. The chain uses TRBV5-6 and TRBJ2-5, with D perhaps assigned TRBD1 or TRBD2 (5 bases each). Trimming pared 6 bases from V and 7 bases from J, leaving 19 bases between. CDR3 size: 14 residues. Germline V gene data show CDR1 as SGHDT and CDR2 as YYEEEE. CDR3 DNA: TGTGCCAGCACCCAATGGGACCTCGAGGGGACCCAGTACTTC. Amino acids: CASTQWDLEGTQYF.

The chain carries TRBV28 and TRBJ1-5, with D perhaps matching TRBD1 (5 bases). With 6 bases removed from V and 7 bases from J, the gap between germline ends came to 10 bases. The length of the CDR3 is 12 residues. Per the germline V gene, CDR1 is MDHEN and CDR2 is SYDVKM. CDR3 loop: CASRRGRQPQHF. DNA of the CDR3: TGTGCCAGCAGGAGGGGAAGGCAGCCCCAGCATTTT.

This clonotype was seen a handful of times. The CDR3 is CASSESWERKETGTGYEQYF. CDR3 sequence (DNA): TGCGCCAGCAGTGAGTCGTGGGAGAGGAAGGAAACAGGGACCGGCTACGAGCAGTACTTC. V gene TRBV10-1 combines with J gene TRBJ2-7, with a weak D call TRBD1 (6 bases). CDR3 length: 20 amino acids. Looked up from germline, CDR1 is WNHNN and CDR2 is SYGVQD (reference sequence). V shed 0 bases and J shed 3 bases, with 27 bases lying between them.

This clonotype was seen many times. V usage is TRBV20-1 and J usage is TRBJ2-7; perhaps TRBD2 as D (5 bases). The germline V and J ends were trimmed by 6 bases and 0 bases, with 15 bases remaining between them. The CDR3 is 14 amino acids. CDR1 is DFQATT and CDR2 is SNEGSKA in the germline V gene (reference sequence). The CDR3 spells CSATWRTVSYEQYF. The CDR3 bases are TGCAGTGCCACTTGGAGGACTGTCTCCTACGAGCAGTACTTC.

This clonotype was seen only a few times. The genes are TRBV7-9 and TRBJ1-2; D might be TRBD1 (6 bases). This CDR3 contains 14 residues. V was trimmed by 2 bases and J by 7 bases, leaving 14 bases between them. Looked up from germline, CDR1 is SEHNR and CDR2 is FQNEAQ (reference sequence). For the CDR3, the DNA is TGTGCCAGCAGCTTACCGGCAGGGGCCTGTGGCTACACCTTC. It yields the protein CASSLPAGACGYTF.

Comment on this clonotype: A much bigger clone sits one base away, suggesting this may be a read error. J is TRBJ2-1 and V is TRBV7-2; D may correspond to TRBD1 or TRBD2 (5 bases each). The DNA end lines up better with TRBJ2-7; the J call may be wrong. The germline V gene has CDR1 SGHTA and CDR2 FQGNSA. CDR3 length equals 14 residues. The CDR3 is CASSSRDLYNEQYF. The CDR3 DNA reads as TGTGCCAGCAGCTCGAGGGACCTTTACAATGAGCAGTACTTC.

The chain is built from TRBV30 and TRBJ2-7; 9 nucleotides match TRBD1. CDR1 and CDR2 (germline): GTSNPN, SVGIG (reference sequence). J gave up 2 bases and V 2 bases, and 4 bases lay outside the gene matches. CDR3 length equals 14 residues. CDR3 sequence reads: CAWSRDRATYEQYF. The CDR3 nucleotides are TGTGCCTGGAGTAGGGACAGGGCGACCTACGAGCAGTACTTC.

This clonotype was recorded at least ten times. The chain joins TRBV2 to TRBJ2-1; 10 bases fit TRBD2. CDR3 length: 15 residues. From germline, CDR1 is SNHLY and CDR2 FYNNEI. Unmatched junction bases numbered 1, after V lost 0 bases and J lost 5 bases. The CDR3 sequence is CASSEAGTSDNEQFF. CDR3 nucleotides: TGTGCCAGCAGTGAAGCGGGGACTAGCGACAATGAGCAGTTCTTC.

The chain links TRBV28 to TRBJ2-5; D is possibly TRBD1 (6 bases). The germline V and J ends were trimmed by 6 bases and 0 bases, with 11 bases remaining between them. The CDR3 is made up of 14 amino acids. Germline lookup yields CDR1 MDHEN and CDR2 SYDVKM. As DNA, the CDR3 is TGTGCCAGCAGCCCAGGGGCGTACCAAGAGACCCAGTACTTC. This encodes CASSPGAYQETQYF.

This clonotype has a count of ten or more. The chain couples TRBV20-1 to TRBJ2-7, with a possible D match to TRBD2 (5 bases). Germline CDR1 DFQATT, CDR2 SNEGSKA (reference sequence). Trimming removed 3 bases at V and 0 bases at J, with 12 bases between. CDR3 length equals 14 residues. The CDR3 spells CSARSGSHSYEQYF. Here the CDR3 DNA reads TGCAGTGCTAGGTCGGGGAGCCACTCCTACGAGCAGTACTTC.

This clonotype was seen ten or more times. The V and J genes are TRBV2 and TRBJ2-7; 7 bases map to TRBD1. The germline V gene encodes CDR1 SNHLY and CDR2 FYNNEI. V gave up 8 bases and J gave up 5 bases; unmatched junction bases: 15. The CDR3 totals 15 residues. The CDR3 nucleotides read TGTGCCAGCCGCAGGGGGAGACAGGGTATCCACGAGCAGTACTTC. Residues: CASRRGRQGIHEQYF.

The chain links TRBV12-5 to TRBJ1-2; D gene unclear. The CDR3 is 14 amino acids. Trimming shortened V by 5 bases and J by 0 bases, and 10 bases separated the two germline ends. CDR1 is LGHNT and CDR2 is FRNRAP in the germline V gene. The CDR3 nucleotides read TGTGCTAGTGGTCCTCACCCCCCTAACTATGGCTACACCTTC. Protein product: CASGPHPPNYGYTF.

The chain couples TRBV29-1 to TRBJ1-3; weak D call: TRBD1 (6 bases). The CDR3 has 13 amino acids. In germline, CDR1 is SQVTM, CDR2 ANQGSEA. Deletions cut 4 bases from V and 4 bases from J, with 11 bases between. The CDR3 region is CSVVGGPGNTIYF. In DNA, the CDR3 is TGCAGCGTTGTCGGGGGGCCGGGAAACACCATATATTTT.

In this sample, this clonotype turned up many times. This rearrangement joins TRBV28 to TRBJ2-1; TRBD1 matches at 9 bases. The CDR3 spans 16 residues. Germline values: CDR1 MDHEN, CDR2 SYDVKM. J gave up 5 bases and V 4 bases, and 9 bases lay outside the gene matches. CDR3 residues: CASSSFGTGRNNEQFF. The DNA of the CDR3 is TGTGCCAGCAGTTCCTTCGGGACAGGGCGCAACAATGAGCAGTTCTTC.

This clonotype was seen many times. V is TRBV10-3 and J is TRBJ2-5; D gene uncertain. V lost 3 bases and J 4 bases, leaving 9 bases between the germline ends. The CDR3 covers 13 residues. From germline, CDR1 is ENHRY and CDR2 SYGVKD. The CDR3 sequence: CAISDRERETQYF. The DNA of the CDR3 is TGTGCCATCAGTGATAGAGAAAGAGAGACCCAGTACTTC.

This clonotype has ten or more counts. V and J are TRBV9 and TRBJ2-5; unclear D gene. Germline values: CDR1 SGDLS, CDR2 YYNGEE. Trimming took off 1 base at V and 3 bases at J, with 10 bases between the two ends. This CDR3 contains 14 residues. The CDR3 sequence: CASSVSAEKETQYF. The CDR3 nucleotides read TGTGCCAGCAGCGTATCGGCGGAAAAAGAGACCCAGTACTTC. The full variable domain, its missing parts supplied by reference TRBV9 and TRBJ2-5, is DSGVTQTPKHLITATGQRVTLRCSPRSGDLSVYWYQQSLDQGLQFLIQYYNGEERAKGNILERFSAQQFPDLHSELNLSSLELGDSALYFCASSVSAEKETQYFGPGTRLLVL.

This clonotype has a handful of counts. The rearrangement links TRBV9 to TRBJ2-1, with D possibly matching TRBD2 (6 bases). The V gene's germline CDR1 is SGDLS and CDR2 YYNGEE. The V and J ends lost 4 bases and 0 bases respectively, with 14 bases between them. The CDR3 totals 16 residues. The CDR3 coding sequence is TGTGCCAGCAGCATTCGAGCGGGCGCCTCCTACAATGAGCAGTTCTTC. Protein product: CASSIRAGASYNEQFF.

This clonotype was counted a few times. V usage is TRBV20-1 and J usage is TRBJ2-5; D may be TRBD2 (6 bases). This CDR3 contains 12 residues. V gave up 8 bases and J gave up 2 bases, with 12 bases separating them. CDR1 is DFQATT and CDR2 is SNEGSKA in the germline V gene (reference sequence). CDR3 sequence (DNA): TGCAGTACCGGAGGGGCACAAGAGACCCAGTACTTC. Translated, it gives CSTGGAQETQYF.